Each of the 7 T cell receptor beta chains below was sequenced from the same sample in a study of low-dose radiotherapy and immunotherapy resistance in tumors. Alpha- and beta-chain coverage of first-strand cDNA came from TRAV- and TRBV-specific primers. The PCR that amplified TCRs ran for around 20 cycles, relying on a constant-region primer and a V-primer adapter. TCRdb reprocessed the reads via MiXCR and lists one record per CDR3 protein. Here the sample spans tens of thousands of distinct CDR3 sequences, roughly 24% being singletons. Time point given: before trial treatment. The sequencing here drew on PBMCs, taken before treatment. The receptors stem from a male donor with prostate cancer.

With regard to this clonotype: It is unclear where the CDR3 begins or ends on the DNA, so no DNA is shown, and the CDR3 is as TCRdb lists it. The chain employs TRBV28 and TRBJ1-2. Germline V gives CDR1 MDHEN, CDR2 SYDVKM. Including both end residues, the CDR3 is 13 amino acids long. The CDR3 here is CASSLGFGPGYTF.

There are a few counts of this clonotype. A read error may account for a junction end that differs from germline. The V call is TRBV5-3, the J call TRBJ1-6; D is possibly TRBD1 (6 bases). TRBV5-3 is labeled an ORF, and its function is uncertain. The CDR3 extends over 15 amino acids. CDR3: CASSLRQGTYSPLHF. The CDR3 DNA is TGTGCCAGCAGCTTGCGTCAGGGGACTTATTCACCCCTCCACTTT.

Comment on this clonotype: A read error is the likely source, as a far larger clone sits one nucleotide away. The chain carries TRBV5-5 and TRBJ2-3; D is uncertain. Germline CDR1 SGHKS, CDR2 YYEKEE (reference sequence). The CDR3 sequence is 12 residues long. The CDR3 region is CTSTSDTDTQYF. CDR3 sequence (DNA): TGTACCAGCACCTCCGACACAGATACGCAGTATTTT.

The CDR3 region is CSASLTGAQPGANVLTF. Here the CDR3 DNA reads TGCAGTGCTAGCCTAACAGGGGCCCAACCTGGGGCCAACGTCCTGACTTTC. The rearrangement links TRBV20-1 to TRBJ2-6; 7 bases line up with TRBD1. Looked up from germline, CDR1 is DFQATT and CDR2 is SNEGSKA (reference sequence). This CDR3 comprises 17 residues. The V gene end was trimmed by 3 bases and the J gene end by 2 bases; junction bases not matched to a gene: 10.

The chain joins TRBV5-1 to TRBJ2-3; D tentatively reads TRBD1 or TRBD2 (6 bases each). The CDR3 is 15 residues long. CDR1 and CDR2 (germline): SGHRS, YFSETQ. The V and J ends lost 1 base and 6 bases respectively, with 15 bases between them. The CDR3 DNA is TGCGCCAGCAGCTTGAGGTTAGGGGGGCCCGATACGCAGTATTTT. Translated: CASSLRLGGPDTQYF.

The table lists this clonotype with many counts. V is TRBV5-1 and J is TRBJ2-7; 8 bases are a match to TRBD1. The CDR3 loop spans 15 amino acids. CDR1 is SGHRS and CDR2 is YFSETQ in the germline V gene. V lost 0 bases to trimming and J lost 5 bases; unmatched junction nucleotides: 7. CDR3 nucleotide sequence: TGCGCCAGCAGCTTGGGGACAGGGAAGGCTAACGAGCAGTACTTC. Protein sequence: CASSLGTGKANEQYF. The whole variable domain, filled in from reference TRBV5-1 and TRBJ2-7, reads KAGVTQTPRYLIKTRGQQVTLSCSPISGHRSVSWYQQTPGQGLQFLFEYFSETQRNKGNFPGRFSGRQFSNSRSEMNVSTLELGDSALYLCASSLGTGKANEQYFGPGTRLTVT.

At least ten counts were recorded for this clonotype. J is TRBJ2-3 and V is TRBV23-1; TRBD1 or TRBD2 may be the D gene (6 bases each). TRBV23-1 is an ORF; its function is uncertain. V gave up 8 bases and J gave up 2 bases, with 14 bases separating them. The CDR3 has 14 residues. The CDR3 DNA sequence: TGCGCCAGCTGTGGGTGGGGGGCCACAGATACGCAGTATTTT. Encoded protein: CASCGWGATDTQYF.